The clone carrying this T cell receptor (beta chain) was found a few times. Antigen: not known. The data derive from a study of CD8+ T cells in alopecia areata. Study information: Twice a day, 5 to 10 mg of oral tofacitinib was administered to treated patients. Overall study findings and caveats: Scalp sample sequencing also detects resident alphabeta T cells of normal skin. More clonal than normal scalp was lesional scalp, particularly alopecia totalis/universalis.

cDNA serving as the sequencing template came from extracted, reverse transcribed RNA. The data were produced by immunoSEQ multiplex PCR, yet TCRdb's version contains in-frame clones alone and is incomplete. Among about 200,000 clones, roughly 60% were seen once, and the ten largest hold about 5.1%. V was pared by 6 bases and J by 5 bases, with 4 bases of the junction left unmatched. The CDR3 length is 15 residues. Germline CDR1 and CDR2: MNHEY and SMNVEV (reference sequence). Documented treatment: oral pan-JAK inhibitor, 5-10 mg twice daily. V usage is TRBV27 and J usage is TRBJ2-2; the match to TRBD1 covers 12 bases. The specimen comprised CD4+ T cells sorted from blood, sampled at week 24, from a patient treated with tofacitinib. This clonotype originated in a human donor with alopecia areata. The CDR3 region is CASRGTGGYTGELFF. Here the CDR3 DNA reads TGTGCCAGCAGGGGGACAGGGGGCTATACCGGGGAGCTGTTTTTT.